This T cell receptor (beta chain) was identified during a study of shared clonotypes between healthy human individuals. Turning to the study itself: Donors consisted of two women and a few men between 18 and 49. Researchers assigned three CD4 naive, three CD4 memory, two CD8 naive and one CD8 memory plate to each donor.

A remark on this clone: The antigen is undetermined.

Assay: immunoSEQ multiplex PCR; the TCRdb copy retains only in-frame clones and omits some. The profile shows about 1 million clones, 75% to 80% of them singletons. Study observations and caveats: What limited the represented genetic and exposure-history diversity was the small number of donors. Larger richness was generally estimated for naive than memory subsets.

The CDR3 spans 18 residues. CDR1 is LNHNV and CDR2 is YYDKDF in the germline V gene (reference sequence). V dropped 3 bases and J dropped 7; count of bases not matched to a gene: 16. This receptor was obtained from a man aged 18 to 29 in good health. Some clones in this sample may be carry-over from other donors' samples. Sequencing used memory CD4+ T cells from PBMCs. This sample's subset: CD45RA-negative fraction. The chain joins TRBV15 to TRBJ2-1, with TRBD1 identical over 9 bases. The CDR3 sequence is CATSRVMTNRGLANEQFF. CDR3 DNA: TGTGCCACCAGCAGGGTAATGACAAACAGGGGGCTGGCGAATGAGCAGTTCTTC.